The 10 T cell receptor beta chains below were found in one sample sequenced in a study of shared clonotypes between healthy human individuals. Profiled with immunoSEQ multiplex PCR; TCRdb holds only in-frame clones, not every one. The table lists more than 1,200,000 clones, just under 99% of them singletons, with around 0.38% in the top ten. The source material was naive CD4+ T cells sorted from blood. Subset defined: CD45RA+ positively selected. Every receptor here comes from a young man in good health.

The V gene is TRBV5-1, the J gene TRBJ2-7; 11 nucleotides match TRBD1. Germline loops: CDR1 SGHRS, CDR2 YFSETQ. The V and J ends lost 4 bases and 5 bases, in that order; junction bases with no gene match: 5. There are 14 residues in the CDR3. CDR3 DNA: TGCGCCAGCAGCCCGGGACAGGGGGGAAACGAGCAGTACTTC. This sequence encodes CASSPGQGGNEQYF.

This clone appeared a single time. The chain couples TRBV28 to TRBJ1-2; D ambiguous. Trimming removed 3 bases from V and 8 bases from J, with 16 bases in between. This CDR3 is 14 amino acids long. In germline, CDR1 is MDHEN, CDR2 SYDVKM. CDR3 region: CASSFGPQQRGYTF. CDR3 coding DNA: TGTGCCAGCAGTTTCGGACCGCAGCAGCGCGGCTACACCTTC.

The chain has TRBV7-9 and TRBJ1-2; D gene unclear. Germline assignment: CDR1 SEHNR and CDR2 FQNEAQ (reference sequence). This CDR3 is 16 amino acids long. Trimming removed 0 bases at V and 8 bases at J, with 19 bases between. CDR3 loop: CASSLASVVRVNGYTF. DNA of the CDR3: TGTGCCAGCAGCTTAGCATCGGTCGTTCGCGTTAACGGCTACACCTTC.

V and J are TRBV4-3 and TRBJ2-1; TRBD2 aligns across 8 bases. This CDR3 comprises 16 residues. With 4 bases clipped from V and 3 bases from J, the junction kept 8 bases outside the gene matches. Germline loops: CDR1 LGHNA, CDR2 YSLEER. CDR3 nucleotides: TGCGCCAGCAGCCTCTATAGCGGGATCGGCTACAATGAGCAGTTCTTC. It codes for CASSLYSGIGYNEQFF.

The rearrangement joins TRBV5-3 to TRBJ2-7; 12 nucleotides align to TRBD2. TRBV5-3 is an ORF, with its function uncertain. This CDR3 has 16 residues. CDR3 amino acids: CAQHGASGRAVYEQYF. The CDR3 DNA follows: TGTGCTCAACATGGGGCTAGCGGGAGGGCGGTCTACGAGCAGTACTTC.

The chain has TRBV5-1 and TRBJ1-1; D ambiguous. Trimming took 3 bases from V and 1 from J, leaving 13 bases between them. The CDR3 spans 15 residues. Looked up from germline, CDR1 is SGHRS and CDR2 is YFSETQ. The CDR3 DNA sequence: TGCGCCAGCAGCTATGTTGCAGGAGAGAACACTGAAGCTTTCTTT. Residues: CASSYVAGENTEAFF.

The chain combines TRBV5-1 with TRBJ2-5; 7 bases fit TRBD1. V shed 3 bases, J shed 5 bases, and the junction held 16 bases outside the gene matches. Germline V gene sequence: CDR1 SGHRS, CDR2 YFSETQ. The CDR3 has 17 amino acids. The CDR3 reads CASSYPRTGQAGETQYF. The CDR3 DNA follows: TGCGCCAGCAGCTATCCTAGGACAGGTCAGGCCGGGGAGACCCAGTACTTC.

Points on this clone: At the DNA level, this CDR3 is encoded by other sequences in the same sample as well. This chain uses TRBV5-1 with TRBJ2-3, with a possible D match to TRBD2 (5 bases). CDR1 is SGHRS, CDR2 YFSETQ, per germline. The CDR3 extends over 15 amino acids. Trimming removed 0 bases at V and 1 base at J, with 9 bases between. The CDR3 DNA reads as TGCGCCAGCAGCTTGGTCGGCGGGCGCACAGATACGCAGTATTTT. This translates into CASSLVGGRTDTQYF. Using reference TRBV5-1 and TRBJ2-3 for the parts outside the CDR3, the full variable domain is KAGVTQTPRYLIKTRGQQVTLSCSPISGHRSVSWYQQTPGQGLQFLFEYFSETQRNKGNFPGRFSGRQFSNSRSEMNVSTLELGDSALYLCASSLVGGRTDTQYFGPGTRLTVL.

This clone was found once. The chain recombines TRBV6-1 with TRBJ1-5; 7 nucleotides line up with TRBD1. The CDR3 length is 15 residues. The V gene's germline CDR1 is MNHNS and CDR2 SASEGT. V dropped 4 bases and J dropped 4; count of bases not matched to a gene: 7. CDR3 DNA: TGTGCCAGCAGTGTAAACAGGGGTTGGAATCAGCCCCAGCATTTT. Translating gives CASSVNRGWNQPQHF.

The CDR3 protein is CASRLRYEDTQYF. The CDR3 coding sequence is TGTGCCAGCAGGTTACGGTATGAGGATACGCAGTATTTT. This chain links TRBV6-5 with TRBJ2-3; D call uncertain. Trimming took off 6 bases at V and 6 bases at J, with 13 bases between the two ends. Germline loops: CDR1 MNHEY, CDR2 SVGAGI. This CDR3 region has 13 residues.